This T cell receptor beta chain was sequenced during a study of blood T cell repertoires in COVID-19. The overall study: Collection of acute and convalescent COVID-19 samples took place in the United States, Italy and Spain. T cells, B-cell-depleted T cells, or PBMCs provided the cDNA or gDNA that served as material.

In the authors' methods: Quantification of nucleated cells was approximated via reference gene primer amplification. The repertoire was sequenced with immunoSEQ multiplex PCR; TCRdb's copy has only in-frame clones and lacks some. V, J and clone size were drawn from that table, and D and trimming were deduced from the DNA. The sample has approximately 170,000 clones, around 81% seen once. With V trimmed by 7 bases and J by 8 bases, 10 bases remained unmatched. CDR1 SQVTM and CDR2 ANQGSEA come from the germline V gene. The CDR3 spans 13 residues. This sequence was found in a man between 65 and 80 years old with active or convalescent COVID-19. J is TRBJ2-1 and V is TRBV29-1; 8 bases are shared with TRBD2. The sequenced sample consisted of peripheral blood. The CDR3 protein is CSATPAGRDEQFF. DNA of the CDR3: TGCAGCGCAACCCCCGCCGGGAGGGATGAGCAGTTCTTC.